This T cell receptor beta chain was captured by sequencing in a study of shared clonotypes between healthy human individuals. The study's findings and limits: For naive CD4 cells, roughly 5% of clonotypes were shared across a handful of donors.

Some clones are missing from TCRdb's copy, which holds only in-frame ones; the method was immunoSEQ multiplex PCR. The data show 2 million to 2.5 million clones, 92% seen once. In the case of this clone: Its target is unknown.

This CDR3 is 15 amino acids long. Losses at the gene ends were 5 bases for V and 7 bases for J; bases not matched to a gene: 12. Germline CDR1 SGHAT, CDR2 FQNNGV. The chain links TRBV11-2 to TRBJ2-7, with 9 bases lining up with TRBD2. The sample taken for sequencing was naive CD4+ T cells from PBMCs. Subset here: CD45RA+ positively selected. This TCR came from a man aged 18 to 35 in good health. Some clones in this sample may be carry-over from other donors' samples. The CDR3, as DNA: TGTGCCAGCAGCCCGACGGCGGGAGGGCCGGGGGAGCAGTACTTC. Protein: CASSPTAGGPGEQYF.